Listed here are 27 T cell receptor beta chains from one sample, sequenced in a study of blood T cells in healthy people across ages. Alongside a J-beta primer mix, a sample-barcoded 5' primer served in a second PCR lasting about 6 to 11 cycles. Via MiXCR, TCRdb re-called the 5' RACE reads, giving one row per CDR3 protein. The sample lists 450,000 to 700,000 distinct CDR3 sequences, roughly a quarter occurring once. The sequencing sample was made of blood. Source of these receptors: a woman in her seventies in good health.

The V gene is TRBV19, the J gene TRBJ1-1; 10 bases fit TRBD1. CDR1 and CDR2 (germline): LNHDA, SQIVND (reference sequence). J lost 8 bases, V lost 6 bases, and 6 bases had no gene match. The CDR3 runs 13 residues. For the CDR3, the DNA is TGTGCCAGTAGGACGACAGGGGGCGGGGAAGCTTTCTTT. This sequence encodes CASRTTGGGEAFF.

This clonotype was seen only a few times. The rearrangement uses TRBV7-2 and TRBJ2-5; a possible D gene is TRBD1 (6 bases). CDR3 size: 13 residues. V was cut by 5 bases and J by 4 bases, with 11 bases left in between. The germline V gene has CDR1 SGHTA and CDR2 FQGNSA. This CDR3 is CASSGKGVETQYF. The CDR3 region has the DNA TGTGCCAGCAGCGGAAAGGGGGTAGAGACCCAGTACTTC.

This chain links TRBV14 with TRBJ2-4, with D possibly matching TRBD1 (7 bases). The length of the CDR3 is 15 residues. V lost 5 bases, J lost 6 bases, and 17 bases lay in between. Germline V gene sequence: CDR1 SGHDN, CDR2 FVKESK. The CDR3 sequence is CASSSTRQGGNIQYF. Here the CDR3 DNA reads TGTGCCAGCAGCTCTACCCGACAGGGAGGAAACATTCAGTACTTC.

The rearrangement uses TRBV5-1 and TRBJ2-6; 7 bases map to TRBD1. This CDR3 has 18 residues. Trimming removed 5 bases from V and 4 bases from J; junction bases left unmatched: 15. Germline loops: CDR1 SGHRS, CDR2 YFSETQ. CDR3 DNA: TGCGCCAGCAGTTTGCCGGGACAGCACAATACGGGGGCCAACGTCCTGACTTTC. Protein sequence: CASSLPGQHNTGANVLTF.

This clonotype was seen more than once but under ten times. CDR3 DNA: TGCGCCAGCAGCTTGGACAATTCACCCCTCCACTTT. Translating it yields CASSLDNSPLHF. This sequence joins TRBV5-1 and TRBJ1-6; unclear D gene. Germline V gene sequence: CDR1 SGHRS, CDR2 YFSETQ. Trimming cost V 0 bases and J 7 bases, with 2 bases left between them. This CDR3 is built from 12 residues.

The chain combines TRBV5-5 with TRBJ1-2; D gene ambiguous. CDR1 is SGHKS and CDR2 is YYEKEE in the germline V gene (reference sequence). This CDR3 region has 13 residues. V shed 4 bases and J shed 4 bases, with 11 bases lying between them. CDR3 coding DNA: TGTGCCAGCAGCCCGGGGATTTCCTATGGCTACACCTTC. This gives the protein CASSPGISYGYTF.

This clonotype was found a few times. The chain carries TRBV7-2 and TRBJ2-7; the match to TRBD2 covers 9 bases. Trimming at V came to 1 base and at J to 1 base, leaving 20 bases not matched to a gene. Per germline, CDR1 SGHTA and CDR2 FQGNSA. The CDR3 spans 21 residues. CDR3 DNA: TGTGCCAGCAGCTTAGGGACCCCTCTTAGCGGGGGAGCCGTATTTTCCTACGAGCAGTACTTC. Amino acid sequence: CASSLGTPLSGGAVFSYEQYF.

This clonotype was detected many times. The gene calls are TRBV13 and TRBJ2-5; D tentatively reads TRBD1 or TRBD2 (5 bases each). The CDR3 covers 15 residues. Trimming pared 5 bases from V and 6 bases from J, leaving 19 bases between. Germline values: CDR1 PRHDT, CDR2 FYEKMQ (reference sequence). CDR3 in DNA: TGTGCCAGCAGCACCCAGGGACCGAGTGGAAAGACCCAGTACTTC. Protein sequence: CASSTQGPSGKTQYF.

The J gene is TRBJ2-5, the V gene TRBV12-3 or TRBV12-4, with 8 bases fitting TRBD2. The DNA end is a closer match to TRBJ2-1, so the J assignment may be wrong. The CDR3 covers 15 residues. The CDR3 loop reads CASSRGGSGGFEQFF. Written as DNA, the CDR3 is TGTGCCAGCAGCCGCGGGGGGAGCGGGGGTTTTGAGCAGTTCTTC.

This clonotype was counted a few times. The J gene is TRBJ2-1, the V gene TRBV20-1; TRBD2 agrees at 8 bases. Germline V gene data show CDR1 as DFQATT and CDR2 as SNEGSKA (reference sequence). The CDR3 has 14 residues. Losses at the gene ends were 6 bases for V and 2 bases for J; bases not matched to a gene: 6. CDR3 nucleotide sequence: TGCAGTGCGAGCGGGGGCGCCCCCTACAATGAGCAGTTCTTC. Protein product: CSASGGAPYNEQFF.

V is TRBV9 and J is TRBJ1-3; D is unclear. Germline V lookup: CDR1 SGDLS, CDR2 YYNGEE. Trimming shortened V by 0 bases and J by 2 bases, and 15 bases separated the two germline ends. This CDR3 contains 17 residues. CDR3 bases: TGTGCCAGCAGCGTAGAATCGGTCAGGAGGGCTGGAAACACCATATATTTT. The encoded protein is CASSVESVRRAGNTIYF.

The CDR3 bases are TGTGCCAGCAGCCGTCAATTGACGGCCACTAATGAAAAACTGTTTTTT. Protein sequence: CASSRQLTATNEKLFF. This chain joins TRBV7-8 and TRBJ1-4; D is undetermined. V dropped 5 bases and J dropped 2 bases, with 15 bases sitting between them. Germline CDR1 and CDR2: SGHVS and FQNEAQ. The CDR3 consists of 16 residues.

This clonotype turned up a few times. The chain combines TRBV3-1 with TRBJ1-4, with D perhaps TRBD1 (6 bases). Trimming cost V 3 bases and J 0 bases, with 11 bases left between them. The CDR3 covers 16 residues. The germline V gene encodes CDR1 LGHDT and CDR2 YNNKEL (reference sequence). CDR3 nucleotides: TGTGCCAGCAGCCATCGACAGGCGACAACTAATGAAAAACTGTTTTTT. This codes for CASSHRQATTNEKLFF.

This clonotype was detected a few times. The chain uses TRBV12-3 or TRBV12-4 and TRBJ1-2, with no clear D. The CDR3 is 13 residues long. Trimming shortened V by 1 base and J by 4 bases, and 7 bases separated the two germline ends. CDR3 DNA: TGTGCCAGCAGTTTAGGGCAGCCCTATGGCTACACCTTC. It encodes CASSLGQPYGYTF.

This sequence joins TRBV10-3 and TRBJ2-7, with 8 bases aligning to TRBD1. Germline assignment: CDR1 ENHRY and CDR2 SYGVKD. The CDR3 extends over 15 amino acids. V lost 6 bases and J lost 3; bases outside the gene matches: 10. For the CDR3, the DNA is TGTGCCATCAGGCCAGGGGGCTCTAATGACTACGAGCAGTACTTC. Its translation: CAIRPGGSNDYEQYF.

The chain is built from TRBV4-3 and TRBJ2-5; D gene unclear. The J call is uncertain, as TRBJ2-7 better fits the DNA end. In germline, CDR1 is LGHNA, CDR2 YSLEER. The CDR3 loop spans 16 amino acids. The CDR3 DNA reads TGCGCCAGCAGCCAAGATTGGGCAGGATTGATGGACGAGCAGTACTTC. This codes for CASSQDWAGLMDEQYF.

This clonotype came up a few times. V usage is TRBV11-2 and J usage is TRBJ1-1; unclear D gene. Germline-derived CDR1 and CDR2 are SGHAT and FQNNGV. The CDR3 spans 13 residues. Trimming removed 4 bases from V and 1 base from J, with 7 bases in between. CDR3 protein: CASSWDANTEAFF. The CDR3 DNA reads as TGTGCCAGCAGCTGGGATGCGAACACTGAAGCTTTCTTT.

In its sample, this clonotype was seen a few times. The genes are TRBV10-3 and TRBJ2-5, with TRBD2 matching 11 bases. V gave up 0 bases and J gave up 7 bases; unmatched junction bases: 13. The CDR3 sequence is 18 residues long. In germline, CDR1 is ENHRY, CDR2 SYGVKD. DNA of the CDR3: TGTGCCATCAGTGAGTCGAGAGTATCGGAGACTAGCGGGGCGACCCAGTACTTC. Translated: CAISESRVSETSGATQYF.

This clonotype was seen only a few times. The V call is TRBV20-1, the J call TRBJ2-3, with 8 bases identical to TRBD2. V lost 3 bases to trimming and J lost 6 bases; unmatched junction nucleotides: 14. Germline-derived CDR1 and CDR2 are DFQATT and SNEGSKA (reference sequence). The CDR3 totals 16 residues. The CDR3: CSARKGLGNFADTQYF. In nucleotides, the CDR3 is TGCAGTGCTAGGAAGGGACTAGGGAATTTTGCGGATACGCAGTATTTT.

CDR3 loop: CASSSRLAGGSETQYF. The CDR3 DNA sequence: TGTGCCAGCAGCTCCCGGCTAGCGGGAGGTTCAGAGACCCAGTACTTC. V and J are TRBV7-2 and TRBJ2-5, with 11 bases identical to TRBD2. There are 16 residues in the CDR3. Trimming removed 4 bases from V and 4 bases from J; junction bases left unmatched: 8. In germline, CDR1 is SGHTA, CDR2 FQGNSA. The variable domain in full, with the rest retrieved from reference TRBV7-2 and TRBJ2-5, is GAGVSQSPSNKVTEKGKDVELRCDPISGHTALYWYRQSLGQGLEFLIYFQGNSAPDKSGLPSDRFSAERTGGSVSTLTIQRTQQEDSAVYLCASSSRLAGGSETQYFGPGTRLLVL.

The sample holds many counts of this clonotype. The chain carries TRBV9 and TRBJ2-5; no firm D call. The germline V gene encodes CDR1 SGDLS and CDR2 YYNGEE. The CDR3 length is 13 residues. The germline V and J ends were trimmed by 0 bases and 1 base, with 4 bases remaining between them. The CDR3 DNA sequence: TGTGCCAGCAGCGTAGTTCCCCAAGAGACCCAGTACTTC. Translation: CASSVVPQETQYF.

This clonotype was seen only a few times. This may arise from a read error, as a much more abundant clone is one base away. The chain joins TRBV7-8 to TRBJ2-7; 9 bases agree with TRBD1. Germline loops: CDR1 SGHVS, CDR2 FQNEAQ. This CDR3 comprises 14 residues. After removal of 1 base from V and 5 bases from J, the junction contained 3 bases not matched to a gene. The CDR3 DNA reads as TGTGCCAGCAGCTTAGAGGGACAGGGAAACGAGCAGTACTTC. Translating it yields CASSLEGQGNEQYF.

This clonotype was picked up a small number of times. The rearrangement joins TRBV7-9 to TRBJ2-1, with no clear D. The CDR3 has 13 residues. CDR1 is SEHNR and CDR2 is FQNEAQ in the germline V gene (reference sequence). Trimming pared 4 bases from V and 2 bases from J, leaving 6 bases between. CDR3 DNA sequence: TGTGCCAGCAGCTCGCCACCCTACAATGAGCAGTTCTTC. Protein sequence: CASSSPPYNEQFF.

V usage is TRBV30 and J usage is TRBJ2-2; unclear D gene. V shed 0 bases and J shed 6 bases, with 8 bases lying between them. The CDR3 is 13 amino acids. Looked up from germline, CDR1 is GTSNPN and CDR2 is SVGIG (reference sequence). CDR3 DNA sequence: TGTGCCTGGAGTGTATATGGACCCGGGGAGCTGTTTTTT. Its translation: CAWSVYGPGELFF.

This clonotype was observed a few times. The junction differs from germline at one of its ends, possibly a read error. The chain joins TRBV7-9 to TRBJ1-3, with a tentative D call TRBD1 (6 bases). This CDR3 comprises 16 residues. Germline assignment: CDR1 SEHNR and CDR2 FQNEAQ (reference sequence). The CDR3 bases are TGTGCCAGCAGCTCCCGCCTGGGGGCGTCCGGAAACACCATATACTTT. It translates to CASSSRLGASGNTIYF.

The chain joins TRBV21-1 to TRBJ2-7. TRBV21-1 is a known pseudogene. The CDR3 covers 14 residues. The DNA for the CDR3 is TGTGCCAGCAGCGAGGATGGAAATGAACACGAGCAGTACTTC. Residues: CASSEDGNEHEQYF.

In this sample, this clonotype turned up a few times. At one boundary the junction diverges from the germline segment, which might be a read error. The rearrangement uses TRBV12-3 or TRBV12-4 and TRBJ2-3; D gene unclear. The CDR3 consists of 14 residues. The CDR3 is CASSLGMIRDTQCF. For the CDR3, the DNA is TGTGCCAGCAGTTTAGGGATGATTAGAGATACGCAGTGTTTT.